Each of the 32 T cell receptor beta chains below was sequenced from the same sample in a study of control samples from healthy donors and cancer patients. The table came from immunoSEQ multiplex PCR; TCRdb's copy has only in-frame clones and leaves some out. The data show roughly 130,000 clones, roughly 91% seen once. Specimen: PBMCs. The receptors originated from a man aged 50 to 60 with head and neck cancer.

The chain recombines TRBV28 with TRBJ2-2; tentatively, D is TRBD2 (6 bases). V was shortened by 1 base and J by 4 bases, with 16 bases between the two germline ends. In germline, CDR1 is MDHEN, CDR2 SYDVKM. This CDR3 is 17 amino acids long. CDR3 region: CASSLLGGARRTGELFF. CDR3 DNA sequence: TGTGCCAGCAGTTTATTAGGAGGGGCCCGTCGCACCGGGGAGCTGTTTTTT.

CDR3 sequence: CASSYSAPGYLDEQYF. CDR3 bases: TGTGCCAGCAGTTACTCGGCCCCCGGCTACCTAGACGAGCAGTACTTC. The chain uses TRBV27 and TRBJ2-7; D gene uncertain. This CDR3 has 16 residues. Germline values: CDR1 MNHEY, CDR2 SMNVEV (reference sequence). Trimming pared 4 bases from V and 5 bases from J, leaving 21 bases between.

CDR3 nucleotides: TGTGCCAGTAGTATGATTTGGGGCTTCACTGAAGCTTTCTTT. Its protein product is CASSMIWGFTEAFF. The chain uses TRBV19 and TRBJ1-1; possibly TRBD1 for D (5 bases). CDR3 size: 14 residues. V dropped 3 bases and J dropped 4 bases, with 12 bases sitting between them. CDR1 is LNHDA, CDR2 SQIVND, per germline (reference sequence).

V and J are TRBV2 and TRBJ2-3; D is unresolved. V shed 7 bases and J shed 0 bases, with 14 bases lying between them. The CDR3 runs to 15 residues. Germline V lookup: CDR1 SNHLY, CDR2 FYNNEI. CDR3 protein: CASTEVPPSTDTQYF. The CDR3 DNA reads TGTGCCAGCACCGAAGTCCCTCCTAGCACAGATACGCAGTATTTT. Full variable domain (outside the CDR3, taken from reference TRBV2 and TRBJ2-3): EPEVTQTPSHQVTQMGQEVILRCVPISNHLYFYWYRQILGQKVEFLVSFYNNEISEKSEIFDDQFSVERPDGSNFTLKIRSTKLEDSAMYFCASTEVPPSTDTQYFGPGTRLTVL.

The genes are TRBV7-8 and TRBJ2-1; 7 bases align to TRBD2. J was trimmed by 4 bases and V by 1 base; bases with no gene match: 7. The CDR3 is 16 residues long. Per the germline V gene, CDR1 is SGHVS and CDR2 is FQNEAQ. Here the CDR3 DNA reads TGTGCCAGCAGCTTAGAAGGTAGCGGGTCGTACAATGAGCAGTTCTTC. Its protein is CASSLEGSGSYNEQFF.

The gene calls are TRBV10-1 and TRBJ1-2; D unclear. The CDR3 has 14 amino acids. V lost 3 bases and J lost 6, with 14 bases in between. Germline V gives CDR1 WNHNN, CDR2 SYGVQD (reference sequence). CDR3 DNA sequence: TGCGCCAGCAGTGATTGGGGAGAACTGAATGGCTACACCTTC. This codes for CASSDWGELNGYTF.

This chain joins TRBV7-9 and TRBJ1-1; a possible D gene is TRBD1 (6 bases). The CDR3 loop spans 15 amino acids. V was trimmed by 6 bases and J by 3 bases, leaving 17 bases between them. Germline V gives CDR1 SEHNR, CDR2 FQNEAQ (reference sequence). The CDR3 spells CASRISGGRYTEAFF. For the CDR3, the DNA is TGTGCCAGCAGAATTAGCGGGGGGCGGTACACTGAAGCTTTCTTT.

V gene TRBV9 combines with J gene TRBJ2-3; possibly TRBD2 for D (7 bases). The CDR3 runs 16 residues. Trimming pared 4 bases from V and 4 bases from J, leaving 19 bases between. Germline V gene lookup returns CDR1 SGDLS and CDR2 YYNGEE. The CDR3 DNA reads TGTGCCAGCAGCCATTCCTCCGGGGGGCGTGCAGATACGCAGTATTTT. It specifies CASSHSSGGRADTQYF.

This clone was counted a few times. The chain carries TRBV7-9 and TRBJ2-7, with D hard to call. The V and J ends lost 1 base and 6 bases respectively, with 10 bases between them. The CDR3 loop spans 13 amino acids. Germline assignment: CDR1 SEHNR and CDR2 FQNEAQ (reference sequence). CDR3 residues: CASSLVSVGEQYF. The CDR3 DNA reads TGTGCCAGCAGCTTAGTGTCGGTTGGCGAGCAGTACTTC.

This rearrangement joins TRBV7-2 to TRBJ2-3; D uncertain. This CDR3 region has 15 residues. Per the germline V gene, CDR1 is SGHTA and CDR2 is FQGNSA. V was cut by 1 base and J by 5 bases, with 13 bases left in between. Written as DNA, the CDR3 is TGTGCCAGCAGCTTAGTTCTGGGTTATGTAGATACGCAGTATTTT. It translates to CASSLVLGYVDTQYF.

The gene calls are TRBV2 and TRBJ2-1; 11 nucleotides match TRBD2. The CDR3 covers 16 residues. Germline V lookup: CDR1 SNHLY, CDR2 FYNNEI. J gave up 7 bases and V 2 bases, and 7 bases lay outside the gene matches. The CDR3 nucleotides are TGTGCCAGCAGTGAATTTGCTAGCGGGGGGTCAAATGAGCAGTTCTTC. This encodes CASSEFASGGSNEQFF.

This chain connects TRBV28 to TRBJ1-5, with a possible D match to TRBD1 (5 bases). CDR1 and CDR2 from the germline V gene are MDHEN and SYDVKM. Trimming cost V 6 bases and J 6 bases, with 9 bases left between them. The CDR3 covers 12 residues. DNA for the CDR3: TGTGCCAGCAGGGCAGGGTCTCAGCCCCAGCATTTT. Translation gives CASRAGSQPQHF.

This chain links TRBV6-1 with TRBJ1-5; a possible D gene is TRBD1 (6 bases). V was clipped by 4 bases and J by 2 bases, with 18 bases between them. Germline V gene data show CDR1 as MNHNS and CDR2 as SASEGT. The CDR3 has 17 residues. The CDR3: CASSAGRYSGGNQPQHF. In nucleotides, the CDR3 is TGTGCCAGCAGTGCTGGTAGATACTCAGGGGGCAATCAGCCCCAGCATTTT.

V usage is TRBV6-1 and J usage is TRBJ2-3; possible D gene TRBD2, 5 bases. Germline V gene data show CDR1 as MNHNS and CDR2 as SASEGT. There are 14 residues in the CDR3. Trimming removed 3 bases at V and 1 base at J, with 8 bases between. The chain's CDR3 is CASSDGVRTDTQYF. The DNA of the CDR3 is TGTGCCAGCAGTGACGGGGTCCGCACAGATACGCAGTATTTT.

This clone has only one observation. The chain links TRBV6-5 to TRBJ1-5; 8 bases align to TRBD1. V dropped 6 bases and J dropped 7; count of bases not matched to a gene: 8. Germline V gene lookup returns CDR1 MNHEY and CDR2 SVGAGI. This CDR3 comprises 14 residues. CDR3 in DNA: TGTGCCAGCAGGACAGGGGATGGGGGCCAGCCCCAGCATTTT. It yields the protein CASRTGDGGQPQHF.

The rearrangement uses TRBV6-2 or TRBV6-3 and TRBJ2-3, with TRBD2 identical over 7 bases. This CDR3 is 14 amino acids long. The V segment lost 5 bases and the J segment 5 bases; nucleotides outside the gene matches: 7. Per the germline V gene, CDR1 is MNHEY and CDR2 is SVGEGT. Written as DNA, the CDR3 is TGTGCCAGCAGTCGGGGGGATTCGAGAGATACGCAGTATTTT. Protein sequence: CASSRGDSRDTQYF.

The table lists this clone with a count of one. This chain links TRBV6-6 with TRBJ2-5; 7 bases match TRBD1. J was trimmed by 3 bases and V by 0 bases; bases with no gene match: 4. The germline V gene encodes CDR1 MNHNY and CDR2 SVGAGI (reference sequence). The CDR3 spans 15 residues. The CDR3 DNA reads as TGTGCCAGCAGTTACTCACAGGGACAGAAAGAGACCCAGTACTTC. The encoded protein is CASSYSQGQKETQYF.

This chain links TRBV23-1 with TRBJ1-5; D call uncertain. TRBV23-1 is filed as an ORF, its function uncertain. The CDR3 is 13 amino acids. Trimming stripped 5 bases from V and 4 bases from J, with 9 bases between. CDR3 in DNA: TGCGCCAGCAGTTTTTCTGGGAATCAGCCCCAGCATTTT. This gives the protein CASSFSGNQPQHF.

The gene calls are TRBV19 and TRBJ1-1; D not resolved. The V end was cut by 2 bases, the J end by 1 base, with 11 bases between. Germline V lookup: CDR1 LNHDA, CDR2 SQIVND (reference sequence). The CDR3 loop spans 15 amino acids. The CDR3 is CASSIIVGANTEAFF. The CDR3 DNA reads TGTGCCAGTAGTATAATCGTCGGAGCGAACACTGAAGCTTTCTTT. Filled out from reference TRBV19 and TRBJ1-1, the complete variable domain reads DGGITQSPKYLFRKEGQNVTLSCEQNLNHDAMYWYRQDPGQGLRLIYYSQIVNDFQKGDIAEGYSVSREKKESFPLTVTSAQKNPTAFYLCASSIIVGANTEAFFGQGTRLTVV.

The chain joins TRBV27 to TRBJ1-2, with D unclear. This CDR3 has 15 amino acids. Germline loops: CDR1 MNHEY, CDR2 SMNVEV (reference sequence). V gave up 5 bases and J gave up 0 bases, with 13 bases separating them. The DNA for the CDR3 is TGTGCCAGCAGTCTCTCCATAGACGCTAACTATGGCTACACCTTC. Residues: CASSLSIDANYGYTF.

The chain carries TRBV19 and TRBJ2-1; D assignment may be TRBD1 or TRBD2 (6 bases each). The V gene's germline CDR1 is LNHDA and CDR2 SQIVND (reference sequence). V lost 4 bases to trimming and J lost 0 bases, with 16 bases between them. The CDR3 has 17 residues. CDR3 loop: CASSKGGGGHSYNEQFF. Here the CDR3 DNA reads TGTGCCAGTAGTAAAGGGGGAGGCGGCCACTCCTACAATGAGCAGTTCTTC.

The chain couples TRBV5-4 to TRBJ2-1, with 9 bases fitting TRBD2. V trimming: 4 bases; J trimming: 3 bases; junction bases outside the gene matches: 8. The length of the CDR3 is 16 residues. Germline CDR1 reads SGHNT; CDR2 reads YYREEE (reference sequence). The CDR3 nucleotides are TGTGCCAGCAGCCGACTTGGCGGGGGGGACTACAATGAGCAGTTCTTC. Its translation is CASSRLGGGDYNEQFF.

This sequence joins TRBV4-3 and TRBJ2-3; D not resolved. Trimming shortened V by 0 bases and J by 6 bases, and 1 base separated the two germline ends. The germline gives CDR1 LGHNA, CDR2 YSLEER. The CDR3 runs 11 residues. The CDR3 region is CASSQDDTQYF. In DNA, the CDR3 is TGCGCCAGCAGCCAAGATGATACGCAGTATTTT.

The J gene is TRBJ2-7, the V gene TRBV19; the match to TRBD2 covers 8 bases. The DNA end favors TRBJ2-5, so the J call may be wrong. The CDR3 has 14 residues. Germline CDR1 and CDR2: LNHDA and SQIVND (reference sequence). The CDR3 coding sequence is TGTGCCAGTAGTGAGCGGGGGCTACAAGAGACCCAGTACTTC. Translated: CASSERGLQETQYF.

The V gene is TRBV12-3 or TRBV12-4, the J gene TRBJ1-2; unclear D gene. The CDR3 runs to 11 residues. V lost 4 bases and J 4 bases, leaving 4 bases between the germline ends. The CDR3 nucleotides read TGTGCCAGCAGTTCCTCCTATGGCTACACCTTC. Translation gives CASSSSYGYTF.

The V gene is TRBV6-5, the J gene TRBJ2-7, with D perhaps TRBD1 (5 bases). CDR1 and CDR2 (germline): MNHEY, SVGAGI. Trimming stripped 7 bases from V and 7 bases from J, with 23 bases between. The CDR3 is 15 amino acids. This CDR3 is CASTVTFAGLGEQYF. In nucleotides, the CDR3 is TGTGCCAGCACCGTTACGTTTGCAGGGCTGGGTGAGCAGTACTTC.

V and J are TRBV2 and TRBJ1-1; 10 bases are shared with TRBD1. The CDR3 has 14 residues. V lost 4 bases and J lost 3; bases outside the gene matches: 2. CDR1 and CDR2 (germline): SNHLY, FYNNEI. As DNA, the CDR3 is TGTGCCAGCAGTGGGGGGACAGGGGACACTGAAGCTTTCTTT. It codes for CASSGGTGDTEAFF.

CDR3 amino acids: CASSEAGTSGGVNIQYF. The CDR3, as DNA: TGTGCCAGCAGTGAAGCAGGGACTAGCGGGGGTGTAAACATTCAGTACTTC. V and J are TRBV2 and TRBJ2-4; 14 bases map to TRBD2. Germline V gene lookup returns CDR1 SNHLY and CDR2 FYNNEI. V was pared by 0 bases and J by 6 bases, with 4 bases of the junction left unmatched. This CDR3 is built from 17 residues.

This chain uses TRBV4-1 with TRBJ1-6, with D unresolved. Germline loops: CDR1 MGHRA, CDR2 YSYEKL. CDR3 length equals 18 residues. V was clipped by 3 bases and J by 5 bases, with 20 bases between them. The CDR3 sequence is CASSHYRGGYSDNSPLHF. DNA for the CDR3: TGCGCCAGCAGCCATTACCGGGGAGGATATTCGGATAATTCACCCCTCCACTTT.

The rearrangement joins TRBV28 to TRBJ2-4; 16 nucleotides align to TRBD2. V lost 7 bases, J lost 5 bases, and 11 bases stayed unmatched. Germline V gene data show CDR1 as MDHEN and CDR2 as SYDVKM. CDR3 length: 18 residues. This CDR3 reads CASTPNPGTSGGENIQYF. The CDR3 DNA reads TGTGCCAGCACCCCGAACCCGGGGACTAGCGGGGGGGAAAACATTCAGTACTTC.

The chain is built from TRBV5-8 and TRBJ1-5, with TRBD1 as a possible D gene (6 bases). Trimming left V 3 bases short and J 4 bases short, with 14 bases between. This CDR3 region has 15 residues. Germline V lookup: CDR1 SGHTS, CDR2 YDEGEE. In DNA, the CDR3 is TGTGCCAGCAGCTACCTTAAGGGGGTGAATCAGCCCCAGCATTTT. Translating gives CASSYLKGVNQPQHF.

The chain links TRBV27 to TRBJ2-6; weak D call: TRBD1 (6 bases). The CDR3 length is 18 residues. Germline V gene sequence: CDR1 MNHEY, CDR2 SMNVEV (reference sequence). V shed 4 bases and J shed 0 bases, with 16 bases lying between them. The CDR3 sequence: CASSSRTETTSGANVLTF. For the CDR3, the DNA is TGTGCCAGCAGTTCCCGGACAGAAACCACCTCTGGGGCCAACGTCCTGACTTTC.